This passage covers 6 T cell receptor beta chains from one sample sequenced in a study of metastatic and nonmetastatic thyroid tumors. No patient received treatment before thyroid surgery. TCRdb re-analyzed the PCR reads through MiXCR. The data show some 30,000 clones, 25% to 35% seen once. Sequencing input: blood. The source is a female donor with papillary thyroid cancer or a benign thyroid nodule (not recorded which). Some clones in this sample may be carry-over from other donors' samples.

The V gene is TRBV27, the J gene TRBJ2-7, with 10 bases identical to TRBD1. V lost 6 bases and J lost 7; bases outside the gene matches: 12. In germline, CDR1 is MNHEY, CDR2 SMNVEV (reference sequence). The CDR3 totals 15 residues. Written as DNA, the CDR3 is TGTGCCAGCAGGTTCCTGGGGACAGGGGTGGGAGAGCAGTACTTC. This codes for CASRFLGTGVGEQYF.

This rearrangement joins TRBV25-1 to TRBJ2-1; 8 nucleotides line up with TRBD1. V shed 2 bases, J shed 8 bases, and the junction held 8 bases outside the gene matches. The CDR3 loop spans 15 amino acids. Germline V gives CDR1 MGHDK, CDR2 SYGVNS. CDR3 loop: CASSEPRGLFDEQFF. In DNA, the CDR3 is TGTGCCAGCAGTGAACCCAGGGGGCTTTTCGATGAGCAGTTCTTC.

Comment on this clone: No conserved phenylalanine or tryptophan ends this CDR3, so it is likely a read error. V gene TRBV12-3 or TRBV12-4 combines with J gene TRBJ2-7; D may match TRBD1 or TRBD2 (5 bases each). Trimming stripped 6 bases from V and 1 base from J, with 13 bases between. This CDR3 comprises 14 residues. DNA of the CDR3: TGTGCCAGCAGCCGGGACCGATATTCCTACGAGCAGTACCCC. Its protein product is CASSRDRYSYEQYP.

This clone was recorded a few times. The chain is built from TRBV28 and TRBJ2-7, with D possibly being TRBD1 (6 bases). Germline V gene sequence: CDR1 MDHEN, CDR2 SYDVKM. This CDR3 is built from 12 residues. Trimming cost V 7 bases and J 6 bases, with 13 bases left between them. CDR3 loop: CASTGRGGEQYF. CDR3 sequence (DNA): TGTGCCAGCACGGGCAGGGGCGGCGAGCAGTACTTC.

This clone occurred many times. Possible read error: a much larger clone is one base away. The identical CDR3 is also encoded by other nucleotide sequences in the sample. This chain links TRBV6-2 or TRBV6-3 with TRBJ2-2; 9 bases align to TRBD1. CDR1 is MNHEY and CDR2 is SVGEGT in the germline V gene. The CDR3 totals 15 residues. The CDR3 nucleotides are TGTGCCAGCCGGGCGGGACAGGGTGACACTGGGGAGCTGTTTTTT. As protein: CASRAGQGDTGELFF.

The chain links TRBV20-1 to TRBJ2-1, with 8 bases fitting TRBD2. Per the germline V gene, CDR1 is DFQATT and CDR2 is SNEGSKA (reference sequence). The CDR3 runs to 16 residues. The V segment lost 3 bases and the J segment 8 bases; nucleotides outside the gene matches: 15. CDR3 DNA sequence: TGCAGTGCTAGTATGGCTGGCGGGGGGCAAACGGATGAGCAGTTCTTC. This gives the protein CSASMAGGGQTDEQFF.